One TCR beta chain is described in this entry. As yet, its antigen is unknown. Germline CDR1 MNHEY, CDR2 SMNVEV (reference sequence). Trimming pared 2 bases from V and 6 bases from J, leaving 16 bases between. This CDR3 is built from 16 residues. These data come from a study of T-cell memory formation after mild COVID-19. Study summary: TCR clusters mostly belonged to single donors. Points from the study as a whole: CD4+ bias marked clones expanding day 15 to 37, unlike balanced contracting clones.

TCRdb re-analysed the 5' RACE reads in MiXCR, keeping a single row per CDR3 protein. The data contain around 340,000 distinct CDR3 sequences, more than 20% of them seen just once; the ten biggest clones take up about 12%. The sequencing sample was made of PBMCs or a T cell subset sorted from them (not recorded which). This rearrangement joins TRBV27 to TRBJ2-2, with D possibly matching TRBD2 (7 bases). The TCR sequence derives from an adult woman who had mild COVID-19 (a few samples of this study predate the infection). Cell type and time point are not known. CDR3 residues: CASSLKWQGRAGELFF. For the CDR3, the DNA is TGTGCCAGCAGTTTAAAATGGCAGGGGAGGGCCGGGGAGCTGTTTTTT.